The T cell receptor (beta chain) under discussion was sequenced for a study of spatial heterogeneity in lung cancer. Study-wide results and limits: Counts of expanded intratumoral alpha and beta TCRs tracked tumor mutation counts.

TCRdb re-called the 5' RACE reads with MiXCR, one entry per CDR3 protein. Its table records 15 to 20 distinct CDR3 sequences. CDR3 size: 17 residues. Germline V CDR1 and CDR2: MDHEN, SYDVKM. J was trimmed by 2 bases and V by 2 bases; bases with no gene match: 9. To note about this clonotype: What it binds is unknown. This beta chain appears as a stray read in a library generated for alpha chains; its size is not informative.

Noted time point: sample taken at primary tumor resection. V is TRBV28 and J is TRBJ1-1, with TRBD1 matching 9 bases. This TCR was sampled from a male donor with early-stage non-small cell lung cancer. Material: lung tumor tissue, obtained at surgery. This chain's CDR3 is CASSLPTGGPLNTEAFF. CDR3 DNA sequence: TGTGCCAGCAGTTTACCGACAGGGGGGCCCCTCAACACTGAAGCTTTCTTT.